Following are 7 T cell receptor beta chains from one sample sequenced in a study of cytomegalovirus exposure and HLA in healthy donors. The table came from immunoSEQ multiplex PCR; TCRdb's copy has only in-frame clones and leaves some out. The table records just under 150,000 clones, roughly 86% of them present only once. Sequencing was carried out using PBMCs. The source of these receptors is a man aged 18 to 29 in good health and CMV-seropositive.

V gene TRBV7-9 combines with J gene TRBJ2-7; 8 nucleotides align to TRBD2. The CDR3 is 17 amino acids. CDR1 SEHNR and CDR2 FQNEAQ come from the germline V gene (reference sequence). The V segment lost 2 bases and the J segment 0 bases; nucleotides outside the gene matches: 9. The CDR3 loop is CASSLKASGGRSYEQYF. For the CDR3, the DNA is TGTGCCAGCAGCTTAAAGGCCAGCGGGGGCCGCTCCTACGAGCAGTACTTC.

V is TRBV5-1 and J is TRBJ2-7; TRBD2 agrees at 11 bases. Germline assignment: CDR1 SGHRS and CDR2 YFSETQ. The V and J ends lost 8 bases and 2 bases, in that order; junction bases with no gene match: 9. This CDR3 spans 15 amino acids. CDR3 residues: CASSLAGGLTYEQYF. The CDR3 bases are TGCGCCAGTTCCCTAGCGGGGGGCCTCACCTACGAGCAGTACTTC.

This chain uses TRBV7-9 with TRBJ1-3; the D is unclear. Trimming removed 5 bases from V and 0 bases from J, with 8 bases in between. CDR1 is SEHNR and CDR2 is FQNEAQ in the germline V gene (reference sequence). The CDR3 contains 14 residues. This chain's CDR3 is CASSLSGSGNTIYF. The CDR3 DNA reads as TGTGCCAGCAGCCTATCGGGCTCTGGAAACACCATATATTTT.

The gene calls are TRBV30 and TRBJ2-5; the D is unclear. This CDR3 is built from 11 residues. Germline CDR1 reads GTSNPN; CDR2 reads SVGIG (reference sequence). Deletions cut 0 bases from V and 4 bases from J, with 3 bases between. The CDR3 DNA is TGTGCCTGGAGTGTGCGAGAGACCCAGTACTTC. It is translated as CAWSVRETQYF.

This chain's CDR3 is CASSLVSPAYMNTEAFF. CDR3 bases: TGTGCCAGCAGCTTGGTTAGTCCAGCGTACATGAACACTGAAGCTTTCTTT. V and J are TRBV5-4 and TRBJ1-1; D ambiguous. This CDR3 contains 17 residues. Germline V gives CDR1 SGHNT, CDR2 YYREEE (reference sequence). Trimming took off 0 bases at V and 0 bases at J, with 15 bases between the two ends.

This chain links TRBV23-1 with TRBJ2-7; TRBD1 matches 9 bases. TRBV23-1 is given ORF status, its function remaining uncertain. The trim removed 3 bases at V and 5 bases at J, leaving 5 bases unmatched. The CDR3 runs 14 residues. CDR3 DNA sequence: TGCGCCAGCAGTCACACGGGACAGGGAGACGAGCAGTACTTC. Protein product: CASSHTGQGDEQYF.

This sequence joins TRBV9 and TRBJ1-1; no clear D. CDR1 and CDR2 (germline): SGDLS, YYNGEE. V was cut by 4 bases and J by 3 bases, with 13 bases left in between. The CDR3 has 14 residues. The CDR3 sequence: CASSTRRRDTEAFF. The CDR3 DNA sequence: TGTGCCAGCAGCACCCGGAGGAGGGACACTGAAGCTTTCTTT.